One sample yielded the 4 T cell receptor beta chains listed below, sequenced in a study of T cells in localized non-small cell lung cancer. Here immunoSEQ multiplex PCR was the method, and the copy in TCRdb shows in-frame clones only, minus some. The sample contains about 10,000 clones, roughly 27% of which appear only once. The sample here was lung tumor tissue, taken before any cancer treatment. These receptor sequences come from a man between 40 and 70 years old with stage I lung adenocarcinoma.

This clone was observed a few times. This chain links TRBV14 with TRBJ2-7; possible D gene TRBD1, 5 bases. This CDR3 region has 14 residues. Germline-derived CDR1 and CDR2 are SGHDN and FVKESK. Trimming took off 0 bases at V and 2 bases at J, with 8 bases between the two ends. The CDR3 nucleotides read TGTGCCAGCAGCCAAGACAGGGCGGCCTACGAGCAGTACTTC. Protein: CASSQDRAAYEQYF.

This clone was seen a few times. One end of the junction does not line up with germline, which may come from a read error. The chain combines TRBV6-8 with TRBJ1-2, with TRBD1 matching over 7 bases. CDR3 length: 13 amino acids. Germline CDR1 and CDR2: MNHGY and SAAAGT. CDR3 in amino acids: CAISPDREAGYTF. The CDR3 nucleotides read TGTGCCATCAGTCCTGACAGGGAGGCTGGCTACACCTTC.

The sample holds a few counts of this clone. The V gene is TRBV11-3, the J gene TRBJ1-2, with D maybe TRBD1 (5 bases). Germline assignment: CDR1 SGHNT and CDR2 YENEEA. This CDR3 is built from 14 residues. Trimming removed 5 bases from V and 8 bases from J, with 18 bases in between. The CDR3 DNA follows: TGTGCCAGCAGCAGCGGGACCCTCGGGTTGGGCTACACCTTC. Its protein is CASSSGTLGLGYTF.

The V call is TRBV6-8, the J call TRBJ2-7; perhaps TRBD1 as D (6 bases). The V and J ends lost 6 bases and 3 bases respectively, with 12 bases between them. CDR1 is MNHGY, CDR2 SAAAGT, per germline. This CDR3 has 13 amino acids. CDR3 amino acids: CASRQGLGYEQYF. The DNA of the CDR3 is TGTGCCAGCAGACAGGGTTTAGGCTACGAGCAGTACTTC.